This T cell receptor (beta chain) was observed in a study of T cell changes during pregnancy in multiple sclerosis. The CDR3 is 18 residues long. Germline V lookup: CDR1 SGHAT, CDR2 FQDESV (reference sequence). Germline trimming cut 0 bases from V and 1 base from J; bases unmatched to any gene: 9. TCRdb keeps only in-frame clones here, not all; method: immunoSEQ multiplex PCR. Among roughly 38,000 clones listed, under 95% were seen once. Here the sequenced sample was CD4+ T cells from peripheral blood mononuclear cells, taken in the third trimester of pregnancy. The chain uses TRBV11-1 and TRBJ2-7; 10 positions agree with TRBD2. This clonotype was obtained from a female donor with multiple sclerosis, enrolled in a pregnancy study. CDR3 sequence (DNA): TGTGCCAGCAGCTTAGCAGGGACAGGAGCGGGAGGGTCCTACGAGCAGTACTTC. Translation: CASSLAGTGAGGSYEQYF.